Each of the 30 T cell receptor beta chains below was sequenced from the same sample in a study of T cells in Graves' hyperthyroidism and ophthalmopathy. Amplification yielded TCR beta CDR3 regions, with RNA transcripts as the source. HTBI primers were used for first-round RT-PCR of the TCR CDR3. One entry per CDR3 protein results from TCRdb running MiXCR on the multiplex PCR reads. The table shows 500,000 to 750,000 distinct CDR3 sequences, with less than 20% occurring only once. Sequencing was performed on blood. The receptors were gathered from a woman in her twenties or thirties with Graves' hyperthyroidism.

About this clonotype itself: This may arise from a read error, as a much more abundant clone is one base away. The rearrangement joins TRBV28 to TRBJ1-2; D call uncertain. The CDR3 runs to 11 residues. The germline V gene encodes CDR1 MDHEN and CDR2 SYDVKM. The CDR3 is CANSFSNGYTF. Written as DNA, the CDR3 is TGTGCCAACAGTTTTTCGAATGGCTACACCTTC.

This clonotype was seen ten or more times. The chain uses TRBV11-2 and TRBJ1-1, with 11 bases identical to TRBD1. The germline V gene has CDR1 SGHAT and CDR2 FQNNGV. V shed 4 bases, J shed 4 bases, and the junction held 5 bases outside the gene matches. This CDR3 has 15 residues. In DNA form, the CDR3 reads TGTGCCAGCAGCTCCCGGACAGGGGGCGGCACTGAAGCTTTCTTT. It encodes CASSSRTGGGTEAFF.

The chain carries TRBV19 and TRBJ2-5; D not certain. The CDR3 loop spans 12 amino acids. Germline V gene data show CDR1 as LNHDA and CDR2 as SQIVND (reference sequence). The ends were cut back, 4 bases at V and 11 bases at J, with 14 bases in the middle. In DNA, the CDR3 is TGTGCCAGTAGTAGTACCGAGCGAACGCAGTACTTC. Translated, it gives CASSSTERTQYF.

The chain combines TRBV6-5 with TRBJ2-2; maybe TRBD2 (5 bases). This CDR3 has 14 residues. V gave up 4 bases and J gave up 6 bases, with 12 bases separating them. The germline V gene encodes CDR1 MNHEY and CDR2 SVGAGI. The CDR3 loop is CASSSPTSAGELFF. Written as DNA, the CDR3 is TGTGCCAGCAGTTCCCCCACTAGTGCCGGGGAGCTGTTTTTT.

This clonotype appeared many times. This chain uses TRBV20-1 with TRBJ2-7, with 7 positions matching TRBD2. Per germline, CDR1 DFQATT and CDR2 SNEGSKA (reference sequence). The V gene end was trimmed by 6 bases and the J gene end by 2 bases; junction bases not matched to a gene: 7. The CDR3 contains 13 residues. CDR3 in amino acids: CSAGGSRTYEQYF. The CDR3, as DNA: TGCAGTGCGGGAGGGTCCAGAACCTACGAGCAGTACTTC.

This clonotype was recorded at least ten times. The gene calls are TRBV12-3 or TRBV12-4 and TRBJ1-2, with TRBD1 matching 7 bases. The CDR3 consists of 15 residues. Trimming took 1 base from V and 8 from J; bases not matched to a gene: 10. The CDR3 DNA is TGTGCCAGCAGTTTAGACCGACAGGGAACGAACGGCTACACCTTC. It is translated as CASSLDRQGTNGYTF.

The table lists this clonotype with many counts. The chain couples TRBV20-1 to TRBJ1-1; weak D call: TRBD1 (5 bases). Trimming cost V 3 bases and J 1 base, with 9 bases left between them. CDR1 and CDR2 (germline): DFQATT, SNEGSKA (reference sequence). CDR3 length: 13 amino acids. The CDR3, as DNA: TGCAGTGCTAGTGCGACAGAGAACACTGAAGCTTTCTTT. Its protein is CSASATENTEAFF.

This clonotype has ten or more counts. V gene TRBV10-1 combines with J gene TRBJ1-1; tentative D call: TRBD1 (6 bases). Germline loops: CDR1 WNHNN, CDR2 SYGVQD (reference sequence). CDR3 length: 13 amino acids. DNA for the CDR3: TGCGCAAAAACAAGAGGGGGTCGCACTGAAGCTTTCTTT. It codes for CAKTRGGRTEAFF.

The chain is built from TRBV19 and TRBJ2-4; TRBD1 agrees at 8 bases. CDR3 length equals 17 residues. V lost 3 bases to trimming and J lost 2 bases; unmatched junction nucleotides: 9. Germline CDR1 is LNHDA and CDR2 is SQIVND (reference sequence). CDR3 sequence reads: CASSIQPGGWSKNIQYF. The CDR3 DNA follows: TGTGCCAGTAGTATTCAGCCAGGGGGCTGGTCCAAAAACATTCAGTACTTC.

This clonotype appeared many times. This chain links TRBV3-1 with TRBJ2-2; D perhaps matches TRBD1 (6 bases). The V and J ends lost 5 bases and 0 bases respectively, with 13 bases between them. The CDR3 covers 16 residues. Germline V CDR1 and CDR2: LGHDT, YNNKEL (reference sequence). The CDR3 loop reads CASSSPGTTNTGELFF. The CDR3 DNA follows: TGTGCCAGCAGCTCTCCCGGGACAACGAACACCGGGGAGCTGTTTTTT.

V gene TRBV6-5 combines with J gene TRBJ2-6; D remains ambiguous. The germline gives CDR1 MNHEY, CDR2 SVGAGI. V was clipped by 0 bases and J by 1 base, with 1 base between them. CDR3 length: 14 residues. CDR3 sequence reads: CASSYSSGANVLTF. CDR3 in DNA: TGTGCCAGCAGTTACTCGTCTGGGGCCAACGTCCTGACTTTC.

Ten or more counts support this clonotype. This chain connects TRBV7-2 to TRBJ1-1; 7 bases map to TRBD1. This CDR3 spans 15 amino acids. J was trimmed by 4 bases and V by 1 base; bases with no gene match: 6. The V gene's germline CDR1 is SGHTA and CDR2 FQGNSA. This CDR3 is CASSLVRGRGTEAFF. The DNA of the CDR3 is TGTGCCAGCAGCTTAGTAAGGGGGCGAGGCACTGAAGCTTTCTTT.

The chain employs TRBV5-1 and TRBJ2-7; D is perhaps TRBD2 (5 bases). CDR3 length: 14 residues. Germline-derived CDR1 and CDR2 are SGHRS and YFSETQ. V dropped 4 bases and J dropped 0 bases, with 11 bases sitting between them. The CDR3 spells CASSIGSSSYEQYF. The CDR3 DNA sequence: TGCGCCAGCAGCATTGGGAGTAGCTCCTACGAGCAGTACTTC. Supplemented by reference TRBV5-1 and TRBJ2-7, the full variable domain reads KAGVTQTPRYLIKTRGQQVTLSCSPISGHRSVSWYQQTPGQGLQFLFEYFSETQRNKGNFPGRFSGRQFSNSRSEMNVSTLELGDSALYLCASSIGSSSYEQYFGPGTRLTVT.

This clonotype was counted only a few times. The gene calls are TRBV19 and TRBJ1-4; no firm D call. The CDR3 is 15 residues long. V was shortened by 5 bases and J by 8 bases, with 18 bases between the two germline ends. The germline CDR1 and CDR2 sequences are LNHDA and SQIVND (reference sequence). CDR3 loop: CASSSPASVAEKLFF. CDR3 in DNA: TGTGCCAGTAGTTCGCCGGCCTCCGTCGCCGAAAAACTGTTTTTT.

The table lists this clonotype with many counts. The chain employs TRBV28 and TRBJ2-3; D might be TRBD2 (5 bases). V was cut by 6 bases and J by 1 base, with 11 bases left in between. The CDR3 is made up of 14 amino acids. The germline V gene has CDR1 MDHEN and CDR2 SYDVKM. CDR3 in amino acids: CASRSNSGTDTQYF. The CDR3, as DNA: TGTGCCAGCAGATCCAATAGCGGCACAGATACGCAGTATTTT. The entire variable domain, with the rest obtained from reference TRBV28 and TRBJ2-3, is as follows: DVKVTQSSRYLVKRTGEKVFLECVQDMDHENMFWYRQDPGLGLRLIYFSYDVKMKEKGDIPEGYSVSREKKERFSLILESASTNQTSMYLCASRSNSGTDTQYFGPGTRLTVL.

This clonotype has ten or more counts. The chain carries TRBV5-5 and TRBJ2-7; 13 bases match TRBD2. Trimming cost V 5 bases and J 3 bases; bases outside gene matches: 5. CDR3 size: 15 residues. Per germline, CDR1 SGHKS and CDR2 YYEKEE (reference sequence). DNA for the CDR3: TGTGCCAGCAGGAGGACTAGCGGGAGCAACTACGAGCAGTACTTC. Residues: CASRRTSGSNYEQYF.

Here the CDR3 DNA reads TGTGCCAGCAGTTTAGGGGACCACACCCTCTACAATGAGCAGTACTTC. This sequence encodes CASSLGDHTLYNEQYF. V is TRBV12-3 or TRBV12-4 and J is TRBJ2-1; tentatively, D is TRBD1 or TRBD2 (5 bases each). The J call is doubtful: the DNA matches TRBJ2-7 better. This CDR3 is built from 16 residues.

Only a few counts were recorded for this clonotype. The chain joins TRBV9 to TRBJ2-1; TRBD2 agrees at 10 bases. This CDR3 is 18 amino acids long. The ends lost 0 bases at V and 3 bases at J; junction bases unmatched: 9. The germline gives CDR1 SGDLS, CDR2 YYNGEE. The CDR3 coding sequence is TGTGCCAGCAGCGTAGCCCCCTGGACTAGCGGAGACTACAATGAGCAGTTCTTC. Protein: CASSVAPWTSGDYNEQFF.

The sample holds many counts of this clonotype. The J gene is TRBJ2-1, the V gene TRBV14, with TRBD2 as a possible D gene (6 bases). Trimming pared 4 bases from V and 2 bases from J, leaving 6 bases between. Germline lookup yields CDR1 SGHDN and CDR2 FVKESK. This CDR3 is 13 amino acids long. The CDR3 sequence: CASSRGTYNEQFF. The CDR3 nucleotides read TGTGCCAGCAGCCGCGGGACCTACAATGAGCAGTTCTTC. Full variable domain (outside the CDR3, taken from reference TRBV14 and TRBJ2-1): EAGVTQFPSHSVIEKGQTVTLRCDPISGHDNLYWYRRVMGKEIKFLLHFVKESKQDESGMPNNRFLAERTGGTYSTLKVQPAELEDSGVYFCASSRGTYNEQFFGPGTRLTVL.

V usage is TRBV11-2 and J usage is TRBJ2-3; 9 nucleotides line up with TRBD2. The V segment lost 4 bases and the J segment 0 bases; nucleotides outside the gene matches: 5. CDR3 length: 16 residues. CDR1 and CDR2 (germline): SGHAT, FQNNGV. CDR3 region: CASSSYSGSSTDTQYF. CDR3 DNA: TGTGCCAGCAGCTCCTATAGCGGGAGCAGCACAGATACGCAGTATTTT.

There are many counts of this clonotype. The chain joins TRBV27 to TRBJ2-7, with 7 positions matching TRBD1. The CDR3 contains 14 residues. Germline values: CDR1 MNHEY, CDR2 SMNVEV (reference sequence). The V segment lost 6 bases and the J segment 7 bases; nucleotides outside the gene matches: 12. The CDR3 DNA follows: TGTGCCAGCAGGCCTCCCGACAGGGTGGGTGAGCAGTACTTC. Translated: CASRPPDRVGEQYF.

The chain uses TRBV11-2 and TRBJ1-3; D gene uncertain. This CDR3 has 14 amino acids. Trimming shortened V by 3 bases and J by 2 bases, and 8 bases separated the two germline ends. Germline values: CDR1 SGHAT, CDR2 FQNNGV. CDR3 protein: CASSFVLTGNTIYF. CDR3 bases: TGTGCCAGCAGCTTTGTCCTTACTGGAAACACCATATATTTT.

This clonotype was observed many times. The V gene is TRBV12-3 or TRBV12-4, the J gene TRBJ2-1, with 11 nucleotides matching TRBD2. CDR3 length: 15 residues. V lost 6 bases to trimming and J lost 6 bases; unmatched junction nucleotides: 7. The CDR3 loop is CASSRLAGTINEQFF. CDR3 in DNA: TGTGCCAGCAGCCGACTAGCGGGAACCATCAATGAGCAGTTCTTC.

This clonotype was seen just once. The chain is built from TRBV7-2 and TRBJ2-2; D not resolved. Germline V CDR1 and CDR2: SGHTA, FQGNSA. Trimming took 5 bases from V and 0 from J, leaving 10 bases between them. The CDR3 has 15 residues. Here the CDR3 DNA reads TGTGCCAGCAGCCAAACAAGGACGAACACCGGGGAGCTGTTTTTT. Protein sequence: CASSQTRTNTGELFF.

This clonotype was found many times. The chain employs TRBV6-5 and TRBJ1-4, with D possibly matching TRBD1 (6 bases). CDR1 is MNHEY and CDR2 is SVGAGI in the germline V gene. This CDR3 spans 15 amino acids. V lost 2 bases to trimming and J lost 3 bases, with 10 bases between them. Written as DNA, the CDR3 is TGTGCCAGCAGTTACGTGGCAGGGGCTAATGAAAAACTGTTTTTT. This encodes CASSYVAGANEKLFF.

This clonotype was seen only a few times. The CDR3 DNA reads as TGCGCCAGCAGCTTTGCGGGGGGGAACTCCTACGAGCAGTACTTC. This sequence encodes CASSFAGGNSYEQYF. This chain links TRBV5-1 with TRBJ2-7, with TRBD2 identical over 9 bases. The CDR3 sequence is 15 residues long. In germline, CDR1 is SGHRS, CDR2 YFSETQ. The V segment lost 2 bases and the J segment 0 bases; nucleotides outside the gene matches: 3.

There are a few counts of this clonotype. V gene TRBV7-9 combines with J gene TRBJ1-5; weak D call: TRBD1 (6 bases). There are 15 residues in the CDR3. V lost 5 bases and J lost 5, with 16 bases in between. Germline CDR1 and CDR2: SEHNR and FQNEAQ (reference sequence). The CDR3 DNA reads TGTGCCAGCAGCCTCGGACAGCCCGGGGATCAGCCCCAGCATTTT. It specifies CASSLGQPGDQPQHF.

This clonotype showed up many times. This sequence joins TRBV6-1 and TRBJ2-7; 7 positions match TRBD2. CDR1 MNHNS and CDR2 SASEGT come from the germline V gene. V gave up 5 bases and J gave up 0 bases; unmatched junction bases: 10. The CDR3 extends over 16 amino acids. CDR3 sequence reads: CASSTRGGPSSYEQYF. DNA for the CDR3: TGTGCCAGCAGTACCCGGGGAGGGCCAAGCTCCTACGAGCAGTACTTC.

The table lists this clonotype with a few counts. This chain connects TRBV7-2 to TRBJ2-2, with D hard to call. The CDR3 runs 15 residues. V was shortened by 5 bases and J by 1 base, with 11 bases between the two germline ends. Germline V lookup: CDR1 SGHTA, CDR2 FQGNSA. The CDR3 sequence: CASSPWTENTGELFF. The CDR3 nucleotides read TGTGCCAGCAGCCCCTGGACCGAGAACACCGGGGAGCTGTTTTTT.

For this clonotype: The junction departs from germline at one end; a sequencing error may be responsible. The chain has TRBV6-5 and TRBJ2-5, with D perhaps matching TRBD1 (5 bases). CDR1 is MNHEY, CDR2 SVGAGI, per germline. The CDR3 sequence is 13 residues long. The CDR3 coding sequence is TGTGCCAGCAGTTCAGGGTGGCAAGAGACCCGGTACTTC. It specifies CASSSGWQETRYF.